The clone carrying this T cell receptor beta chain was counted a few times. Its antigen is currently unknown. Carried by the TCR beta cDNA libraries were unique molecular identifiers. Between about 1 and 11 million T cells gave rise to 500,000 to 650,000 cDNA molecules. TCRdb independently ran MiXCR on the PCR reads; one entry per CDR3 protein. The sample holds under 650,000 distinct CDR3 sequences, 44% seen once. These data originate in a study of post-analysis software for immune sequencing data. About the study: There were relapsing-remitting, secondary progressive and progressive-relapsing multiple sclerosis among the disease courses included. Study-wide points: Analysis by F measure revealed that same-batch samples clustered strongly together. For normalized Chao1 diversity, multiple sclerosis patients scored significantly lower than controls did.

This TCR came from a girl between 10 and 17 years old with multiple sclerosis. Sequencing was carried out using blood.

The CDR3 protein is CASSEGRDTQYF. CDR3 coding DNA: TGTGCCAGCAGTGAAGGCCGAGATACGCAGTATTTT. The genes are TRBV2 and TRBJ2-3; no clear D gene. V gave up 1 base and J gave up 5 bases, with 4 bases separating them. Germline CDR1 SNHLY, CDR2 FYNNEI. This CDR3 comprises 12 residues.